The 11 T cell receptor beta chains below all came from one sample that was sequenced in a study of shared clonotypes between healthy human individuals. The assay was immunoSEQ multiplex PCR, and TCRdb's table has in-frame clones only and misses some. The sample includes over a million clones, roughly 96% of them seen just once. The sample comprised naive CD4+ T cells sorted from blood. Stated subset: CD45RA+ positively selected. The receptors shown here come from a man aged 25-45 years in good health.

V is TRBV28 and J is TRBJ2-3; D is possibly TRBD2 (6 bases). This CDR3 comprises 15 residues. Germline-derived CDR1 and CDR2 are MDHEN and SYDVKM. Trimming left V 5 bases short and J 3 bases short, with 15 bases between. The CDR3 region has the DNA TGTGCCAGCAGTCCCGGGGGACTCGGGACAGATACGCAGTATTTT. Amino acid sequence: CASSPGGLGTDTQYF.

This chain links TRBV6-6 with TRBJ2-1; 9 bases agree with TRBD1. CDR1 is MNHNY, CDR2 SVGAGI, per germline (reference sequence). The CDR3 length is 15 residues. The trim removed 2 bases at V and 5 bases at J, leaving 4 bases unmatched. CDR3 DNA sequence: TGTGCCAGCAGTTACCCCAGGACAGGGGACAATGAGCAGTTCTTC. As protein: CASSYPRTGDNEQFF.

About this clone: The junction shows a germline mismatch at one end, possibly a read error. The CDR3 DNA follows: TGCAGTGCTGGATACACTGGGGAGCTGTTTTTT. The encoded protein is CSAGYTGELFF. The rearrangement uses TRBV20-1 and TRBJ2-2; D unclear. The germline gives CDR1 DFQATT, CDR2 SNEGSKA (reference sequence). The CDR3 is 11 amino acids.

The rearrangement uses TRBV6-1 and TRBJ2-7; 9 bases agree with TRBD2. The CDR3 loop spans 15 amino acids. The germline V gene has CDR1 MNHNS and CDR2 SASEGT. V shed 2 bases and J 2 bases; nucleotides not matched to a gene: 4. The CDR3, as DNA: TGTGCCAGCAGTGAAACGACTAGCGGCCCCTACGAGCAGTACTTC. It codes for CASSETTSGPYEQYF.

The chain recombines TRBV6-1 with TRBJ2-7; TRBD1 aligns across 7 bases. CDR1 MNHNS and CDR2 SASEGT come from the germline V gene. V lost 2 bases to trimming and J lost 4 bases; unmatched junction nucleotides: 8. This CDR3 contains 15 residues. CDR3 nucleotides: TGTGCCAGCAGTGAATTGTGGGACAGTGTATACGAGCAGTACTTC. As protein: CASSELWDSVYEQYF.

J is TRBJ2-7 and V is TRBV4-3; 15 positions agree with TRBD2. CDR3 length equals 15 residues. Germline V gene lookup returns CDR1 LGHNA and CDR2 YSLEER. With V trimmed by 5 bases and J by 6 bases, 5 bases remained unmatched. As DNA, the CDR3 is TGCGCCAGCAGCACCGGACTAGCGGGAGGGGTCGAGCAGTACTTC. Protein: CASSTGLAGGVEQYF.

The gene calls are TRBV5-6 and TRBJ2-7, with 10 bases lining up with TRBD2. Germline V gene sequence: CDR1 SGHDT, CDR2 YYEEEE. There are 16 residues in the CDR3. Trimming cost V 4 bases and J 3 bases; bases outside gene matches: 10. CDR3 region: CASSGGLADRFYEQYF. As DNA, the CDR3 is TGTGCCAGCAGCGGTGGACTAGCGGACAGGTTCTACGAGCAGTACTTC.

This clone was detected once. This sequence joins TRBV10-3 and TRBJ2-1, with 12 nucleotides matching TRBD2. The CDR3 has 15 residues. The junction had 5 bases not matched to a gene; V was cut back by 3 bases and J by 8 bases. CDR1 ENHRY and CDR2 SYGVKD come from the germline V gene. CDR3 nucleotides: TGTGCCATCAGTGACCCTAGCGGGAGGGCCGATGAGCAGTTCTTC. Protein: CAISDPSGRADEQFF.

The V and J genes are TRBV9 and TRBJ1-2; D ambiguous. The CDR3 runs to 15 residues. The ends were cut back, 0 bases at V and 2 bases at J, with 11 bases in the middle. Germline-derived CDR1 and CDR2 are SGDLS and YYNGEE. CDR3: CASSVGNRQNYGYTF. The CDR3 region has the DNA TGTGCCAGCAGCGTAGGGAACCGACAAAACTATGGCTACACCTTC.

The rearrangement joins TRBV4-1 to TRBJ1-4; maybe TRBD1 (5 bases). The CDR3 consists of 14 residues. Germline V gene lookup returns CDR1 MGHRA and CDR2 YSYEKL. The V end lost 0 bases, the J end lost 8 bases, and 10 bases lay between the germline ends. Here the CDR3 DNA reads TGCGCCAGCAGCCAAGAGGGGCTGGTGGAAAAACTGTTTTTT. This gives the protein CASSQEGLVEKLFF.

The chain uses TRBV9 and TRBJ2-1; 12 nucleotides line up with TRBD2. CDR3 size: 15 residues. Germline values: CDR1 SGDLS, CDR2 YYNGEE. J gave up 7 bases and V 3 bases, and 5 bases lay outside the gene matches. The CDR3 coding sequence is TGTGCCAGCAGCGCCCTAGCGGGAGGGTTTAATGAGCAGTTCTTC. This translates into CASSALAGGFNEQFF.